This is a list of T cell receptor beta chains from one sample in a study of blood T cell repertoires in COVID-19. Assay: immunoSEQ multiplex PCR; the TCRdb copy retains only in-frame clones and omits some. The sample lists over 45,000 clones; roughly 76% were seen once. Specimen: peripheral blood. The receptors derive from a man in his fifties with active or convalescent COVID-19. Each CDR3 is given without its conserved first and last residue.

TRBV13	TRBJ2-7	ASKIAGGPHEQY
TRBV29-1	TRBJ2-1	SVEGQGRVYNEQF
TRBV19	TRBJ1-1	ASSINRADEAF
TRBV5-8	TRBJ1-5	ASAPGQGQPQH
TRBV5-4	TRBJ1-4	ASSLAGVGEKLF
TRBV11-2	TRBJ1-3	ASRKGDRGGNTIY
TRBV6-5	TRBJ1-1	ASSLTGNTEAF
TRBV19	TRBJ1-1	ATHVGAGGGAF
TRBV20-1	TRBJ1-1	SASTGTGNTEAF
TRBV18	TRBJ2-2	ASSPSGQGSTGELF
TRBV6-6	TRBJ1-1	ASSHRNTEAF
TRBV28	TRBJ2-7	ASSDRQGAYEQY
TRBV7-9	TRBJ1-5	ASSLFGGRNQPQH
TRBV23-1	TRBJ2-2	ASSPKASTGELF
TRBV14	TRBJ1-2	ASSQDLGGMGYT
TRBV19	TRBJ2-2	ASSIRVDRTYGELF
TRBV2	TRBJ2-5	ASSGGGETQY
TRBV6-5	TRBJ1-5	ATNRDRRNQPQH
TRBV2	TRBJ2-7	ASSEAPGQGFEQY